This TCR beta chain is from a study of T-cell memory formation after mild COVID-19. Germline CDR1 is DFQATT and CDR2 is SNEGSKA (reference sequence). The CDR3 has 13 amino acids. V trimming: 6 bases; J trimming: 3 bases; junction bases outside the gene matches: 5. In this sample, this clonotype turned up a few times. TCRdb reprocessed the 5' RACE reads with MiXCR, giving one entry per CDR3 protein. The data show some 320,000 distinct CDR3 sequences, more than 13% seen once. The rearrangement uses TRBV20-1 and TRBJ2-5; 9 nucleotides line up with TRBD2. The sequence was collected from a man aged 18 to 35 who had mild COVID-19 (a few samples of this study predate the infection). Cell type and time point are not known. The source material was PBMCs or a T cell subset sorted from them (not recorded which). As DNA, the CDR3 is TGCAGTGCCCGCGGGGGGGGCGAAGAGACCCAGTACTTC. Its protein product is CSARGGGEETQYF.